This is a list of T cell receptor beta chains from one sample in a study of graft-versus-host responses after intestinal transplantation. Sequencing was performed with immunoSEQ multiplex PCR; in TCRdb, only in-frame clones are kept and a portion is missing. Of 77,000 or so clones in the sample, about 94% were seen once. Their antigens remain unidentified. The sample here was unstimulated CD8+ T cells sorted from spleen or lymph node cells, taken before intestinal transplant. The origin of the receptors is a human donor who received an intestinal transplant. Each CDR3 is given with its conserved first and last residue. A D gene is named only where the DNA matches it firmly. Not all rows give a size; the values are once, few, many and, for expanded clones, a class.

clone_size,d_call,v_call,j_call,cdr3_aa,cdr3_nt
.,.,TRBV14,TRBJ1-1,CASSQDTGWGLNTEAFF,TGTGCCAGCAGCCAAGACACAGGGTGGGGCCTGAACACTGAAGCTTTCTTT
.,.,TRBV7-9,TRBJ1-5,CASSLADQPQHF,TGTGCCAGCAGCTTAGCAGATCAGCCCCAGCATTTT
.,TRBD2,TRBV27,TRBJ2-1,CASSFLAGAYGYEQFF,TGTGCCAGCAGTTTCCTAGCGGGAGCGTATGGCTATGAGCAGTTCTTC
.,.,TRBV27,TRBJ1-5,CASSVGMSNQPQHF,TGTGCCAGCAGTGTAGGGATGAGCAATCAGCCCCAGCATTTT
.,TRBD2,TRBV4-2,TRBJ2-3,CASSLAPETSATTDTQYF,TGTGCCAGCAGCCTTGCTCCCGAGACTAGCGCTACCACAGATACGCAGTATTTT
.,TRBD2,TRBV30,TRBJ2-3,CAWSVRSGLVPTDTQYF,TGTGCCTGGAGTGTACGCAGCGGACTAGTGCCCACAGATACGCAGTATTTT
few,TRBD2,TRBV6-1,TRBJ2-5,CASSPRGGLVETQYF,TGTGCCAGCAGTCCTCGGGGGGGGTTGGTGGAGACCCAGTACTTC
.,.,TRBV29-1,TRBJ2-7,CSVEGVGGAEGPYEQYF,TGCAGCGTTGAGGGTGTTGGGGGGGCGGAAGGGCCCTACGAGCAGTACTTC
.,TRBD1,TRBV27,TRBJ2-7,CASSLSGTAYYEQYF,TGTGCCAGCAGTTTATCAGGGACAGCTTACTACGAGCAGTACTTC
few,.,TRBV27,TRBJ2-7,CASSFGYEQYF,TGTGCCAGCAGTTTCGGATACGAGCAGTACTTC
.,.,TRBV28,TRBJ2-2,CASSWGDVPKNTGELFF,TGTGCCAGCAGTTGGGGGGACGTTCCTAAGAACACCGGGGAGCTGTTTTTT
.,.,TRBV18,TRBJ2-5,CASSLVQTQETQYF,TGTGCCAGCTCACTAGTACAGACCCAAGAGACCCAGTACTTC
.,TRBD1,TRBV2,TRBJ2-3,CASRDPRQGWGTDTQYF,TGTGCCAGCAGGGACCCGAGACAGGGGTGGGGCACAGATACGCAGTATTTT
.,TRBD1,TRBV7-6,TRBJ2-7,CASSLTRDRDYEQYF,TGTGCCAGCAGCCTTACCCGGGACAGAGACTACGAGCAGTACTTC
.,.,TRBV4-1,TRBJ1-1,CASSQDNRQSTGGTEAFF,TGCGCCAGCAGCCAAGATAATCGTCAGTCGACGGGAGGCACTGAAGCTTTCTTT
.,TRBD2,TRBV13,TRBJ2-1,CASSLEGEREGSVDEQFF,TGTGCCAGCAGCTTAGAAGGTGAGCGGGAGGGATCAGTGGATGAGCAGTTCTTC
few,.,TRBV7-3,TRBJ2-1,CASSRDAAYNEQFF,TGTGCCAGCAGCCGGGACGCCGCCTACAATGAGCAGTTCTTC
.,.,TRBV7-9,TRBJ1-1,CASSLTGRLEAFF,TGTGCCAGCAGCTTGACCGGCAGACTGGAAGCTTTCTTT
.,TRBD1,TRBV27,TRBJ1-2,CASSLLHRGRSGYGYTF,TGTGCCAGCAGTTTACTCCACAGGGGGCGCAGCGGCTATGGCTACACCTTC
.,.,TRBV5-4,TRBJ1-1,CASSLVTATLNTEAFF,TGTGCCAGCAGCTTGGTGACAGCGACCCTGAACACTGAAGCTTTCTTT
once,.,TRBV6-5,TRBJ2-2,CASSYNGRVTGELFF,TGTGCCAGCAGTTACAACGGGAGAGTCACCGGGGAGCTGTTTTTT
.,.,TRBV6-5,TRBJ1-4,CASSYSVGREKLFF,TGTGCCAGCAGTTACTCGGTGGGTCGGGAAAAACTGTTTTTT
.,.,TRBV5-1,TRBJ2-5,CASSWTEYQETQYF,TGCGCCAGCAGTTGGACGGAGTACCAAGAGACCCAGTACTTC
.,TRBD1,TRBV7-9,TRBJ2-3,CASSPTGDTDTQYF,TGTGCCAGCAGCCCGACAGGGGACACAGATACGCAGTATTTT
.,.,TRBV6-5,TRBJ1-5,CASSHWSQPQHF,TGTGCCAGCAGCCACTGGAGTCAGCCCCAGCATTTT
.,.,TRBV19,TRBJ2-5,CASSSWGFQETQYF,TGTGCCAGTAGTTCGTGGGGCTTCCAAGAGACCCAGTACTTC
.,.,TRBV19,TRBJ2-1,CATESETDNEQFF,TGTGCCACCGAGTCCGAAACAGACAATGAGCAGTTCTTC
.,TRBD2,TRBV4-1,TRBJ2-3,CASSPRTSGRDTQYF,TGCGCCAGCAGCCCGAGGACTAGCGGGAGAGATACGCAGTATTTT
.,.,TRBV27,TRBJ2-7,CASRPPGLPYEQYF,TGTGCCAGCAGGCCTCCGGGACTGCCCTACGAGCAGTACTTC
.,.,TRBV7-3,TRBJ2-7,CASSLGDSKYEQYF,TGTGCCAGCAGCCTAGGGGACTCAAAATACGAGCAGTACTTC
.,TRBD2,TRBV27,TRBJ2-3,CASSLVLTPLAGDRADTQYF,TGTGCCAGCAGTTTAGTTCTCACCCCCCTAGCGGGAGATCGGGCGGATACGCAGTATTTT
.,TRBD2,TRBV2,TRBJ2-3,CASSAGVLDTQYF,TGTGCCAGCAGCGCGGGAGTTTTAGATACGCAGTATTTT
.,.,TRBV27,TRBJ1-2,CASSFRGGNGYTF,TGTGCCAGCAGTTTCAGGGGTGGGAATGGCTACACCTTC
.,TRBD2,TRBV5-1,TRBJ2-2,CASSLVASGNANTGELFF,TGCGCCAGCAGCTTGGTAGCTAGCGGCAACGCGAACACCGGGGAGCTGTTTTTT
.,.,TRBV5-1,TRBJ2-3,CASSAPGGVGDTQYF,TGCGCCAGCAGCGCACCAGGGGGGGTTGGCGATACGCAGTATTTT
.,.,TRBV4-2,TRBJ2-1,CASSQAVAGISYNEQFF,TGTGCCAGCAGCCAAGCGGTGGCGGGAATCTCCTACAATGAGCAGTTCTTC
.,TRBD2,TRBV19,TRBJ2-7,CASSLHPLREIYEQYF,TGTGCCAGTAGTCTCCACCCCCTGCGGGAGATTTACGAGCAGTACTTC
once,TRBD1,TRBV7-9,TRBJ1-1,CASSHPGQGILNTEAFF,TGTGCCAGCAGCCACCCGGGACAGGGCATATTGAACACTGAAGCTTTCTTT
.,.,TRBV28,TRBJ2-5,CASSLGARSWETQYF,TGTGCCAGCAGTTTAGGGGCGAGGAGTTGGGAGACCCAGTACTTC
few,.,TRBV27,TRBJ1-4,CASSLGQINEKLFF,TGTGCCAGCAGTTTAGGACAGATAAATGAAAAACTGTTTTTT
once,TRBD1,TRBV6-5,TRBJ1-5,CASSRQGYNQPQHF,TGTGCCAGCAGTAGACAGGGGTATAATCAGCCCCAGCATTTT
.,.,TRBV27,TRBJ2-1,CASSLSTGLAYNEQFF,TGTGCCAGCAGTTTATCAACGGGCCTGGCCTACAATGAGCAGTTCTTC
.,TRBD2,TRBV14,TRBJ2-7,CASSSGRAYEQYF,TGTGCCAGCAGCAGCGGGAGGGCCTACGAGCAGTACTTC
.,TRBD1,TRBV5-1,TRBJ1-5,CASSLGDREDSNQPQHF,TGCGCCAGCAGCTTGGGGGACAGGGAAGATAGCAATCAGCCCCAGCATTTT
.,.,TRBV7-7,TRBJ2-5,CASSLGNSLPETQYF,TGTGCCAGCAGCTTAGGTAACAGCCTGCCAGAGACCCAGTACTTC
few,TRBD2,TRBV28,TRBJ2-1,CASSLAGNFNEQFF,TGTGCCAGCAGCCTAGCGGGCAATTTCAATGAGCAGTTCTTC
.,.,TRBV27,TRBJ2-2,CASSFYGELFF,TGTGCCAGCAGTTTTTACGGGGAGCTGTTTTTT
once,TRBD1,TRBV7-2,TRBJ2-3,CASSLVLTGVSFTDTQYF,TGTGCCAGCAGCTTAGTACTAACAGGGGTCAGCTTCACAGATACGCAGTATTTT
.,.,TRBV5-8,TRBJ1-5,CASSLGNQPQHF,TGTGCCAGCAGCTTAGGGAATCAGCCCCAGCATTTT
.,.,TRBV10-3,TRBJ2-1,CAIGGGREASENEQFF,TGTGCCATCGGGGGTGGCAGGGAGGCCTCTGAGAATGAGCAGTTCTTC
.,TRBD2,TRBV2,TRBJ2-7,CASSEAGTSGSFEQYF,TGTGCCAGCAGTGAAGCTGGGACTAGCGGGAGCTTCGAGCAGTACTTC
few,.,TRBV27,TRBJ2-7,CASASPVAGNEQYF,TGTGCCAGCGCATCCCCCGTTGCAGGAAACGAGCAGTACTTC
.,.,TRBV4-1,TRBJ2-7,CASSQEPLYEQYF,TGCGCCAGCAGCCAAGAGCCTCTCTACGAGCAGTACTTC
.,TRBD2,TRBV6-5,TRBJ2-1,CASRASAGGLHEQFF,TGTGCCAGCAGAGCCTCGGCGGGAGGGCTGCATGAGCAGTTCTTC
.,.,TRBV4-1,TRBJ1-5,CASSRYGHNFFNNQPQHF,TGCGCCAGCAGCCGCTACGGACACAATTTTTTTAACAATCAGCCCCAGCATTTT